One sample yielded the 13 T cell receptor beta chains listed below, sequenced in a study of control samples from healthy donors and cancer patients. The repertoire was sequenced with immunoSEQ multiplex PCR; TCRdb's copy has only in-frame clones and lacks some. The repertoire holds some 120,000 clones, with 75% to 90% as singletons. Sequencing was carried out using PBMCs. The receptors originated from a woman in her forties or fifties with colorectal cancer.

V usage is TRBV27 and J usage is TRBJ2-1; D gene unclear. The CDR3 runs 12 residues. Germline lookup yields CDR1 MNHEY and CDR2 SMNVEV (reference sequence). Trimming took 8 bases from V and 10 from J, leaving 15 bases between them. CDR3 loop: CASQTTALEQFF. Written as DNA, the CDR3 is TGTGCCAGCCAAACGACCGCCCTAGAGCAGTTCTTC.

The CDR3 loop is CAANSGTGDINQPQHF. In DNA form, the CDR3 reads TGTGCCGCCAACTCCGGGACAGGCGACATCAATCAGCCCCAGCATTTT. The rearrangement links TRBV7-9 to TRBJ1-5; 8 bases are shared with TRBD1. The V gene's germline CDR1 is SEHNR and CDR2 FQNEAQ (reference sequence). The CDR3 spans 16 residues. Trimming at V came to 11 bases and at J to 3 bases, leaving 15 bases not matched to a gene.

This clone was found a few times. The chain employs TRBV3-1 (or the pseudogene TRBV3-2) and TRBJ2-5; D perhaps matches TRBD1 (6 bases). Per germline, CDR1 LGHDT and CDR2 YNNKEL (reference sequence). Between the trimmed V and J ends, which lost 4 bases and 4 bases, there was a span of 19 bases. The CDR3 spans 16 residues. CDR3 loop: CASSRGPGGGRETQYF. CDR3 bases: TGTGCCAGCAGCCGGGGGCCCGGTGGAGGCCGAGAGACCCAGTACTTC.

The genes are TRBV6-6 and TRBJ2-5; D perhaps matches TRBD1 (5 bases). The CDR3 has 15 amino acids. The V end was cut by 7 bases, the J end by 0 bases, with 15 bases between. CDR1 and CDR2 from the germline V gene are MNHNY and SVGAGI (reference sequence). The CDR3 region has the DNA TGTGCCAGCACCCAGGGTAACGGGTACCAAGAGACCCAGTACTTC. It encodes CASTQGNGYQETQYF.

The chain combines TRBV5-5 with TRBJ2-1; D is undetermined. Trimming pared 0 bases from V and 9 bases from J, leaving 4 bases between. The CDR3 length is 11 residues. CDR1 is SGHKS, CDR2 YYEKEE, per germline (reference sequence). The chain's CDR3 is CASSLVGEQFF. CDR3 DNA sequence: TGTGCCAGCAGCTTGGTCGGTGAGCAGTTCTTC.

This chain links TRBV18 with TRBJ1-2; the match to TRBD1 covers 7 bases. The germline gives CDR1 KGHSH, CDR2 LQKENI. The CDR3 extends over 11 amino acids. The V and J ends lost 5 bases and 12 bases, in that order; junction bases with no gene match: 6. CDR3 DNA sequence: TGTGCCAGCTCATCTACAGGGGAACACACCTTC. Amino acids: CASSSTGEHTF.

The chain recombines TRBV4-1 with TRBJ1-5; D gene unclear. This CDR3 region has 13 residues. Trimming removed 3 bases from V and 0 bases from J, with 3 bases in between. From germline, CDR1 is MGHRA and CDR2 YSYEKL. The CDR3 reads CASSHNSNQPQHF. The CDR3 bases are TGCGCCAGCAGCCATAATAGCAATCAGCCCCAGCATTTT.

This rearrangement joins TRBV27 to TRBJ1-1, with no clear D. The CDR3 runs 15 residues. Germline V gene sequence: CDR1 MNHEY, CDR2 SMNVEV (reference sequence). V lost 1 base, J lost 1 base, and 10 bases lay in between. CDR3: CASSLYEGGNTEAFF. CDR3 bases: TGTGCCAGCAGTTTATATGAGGGAGGGAACACTGAAGCTTTCTTT.

V gene TRBV2 combines with J gene TRBJ2-2; either TRBD1 or TRBD2 may fit D (5 bases each). The V gene's germline CDR1 is SNHLY and CDR2 FYNNEI. The CDR3 covers 15 residues. The V gene lost 7 bases and the J gene lost 4 bases, with 16 bases spanning the gap. The CDR3: CASILGTAGTGELFF. The CDR3 bases are TGTGCCAGCATCCTGGGGACGGCGGGCACCGGGGAGCTGTTTTTT.

V and J are TRBV27 and TRBJ1-4; 7 nucleotides align to TRBD1. The CDR3 runs 15 residues. CDR1 is MNHEY and CDR2 is SMNVEV in the germline V gene (reference sequence). Losses at the gene ends were 6 bases for V and 3 bases for J; bases not matched to a gene: 7. The CDR3 reads CASSGTVGANEKLFF. CDR3 bases: TGTGCCAGCAGCGGGACAGTCGGGGCTAATGAAAAACTGTTTTTT.

The chain uses TRBV20-1 and TRBJ2-1; TRBD2 matches 13 bases. Germline values: CDR1 DFQATT, CDR2 SNEGSKA (reference sequence). Trimming at V came to 3 bases and at J to 7 bases, leaving 9 bases not matched to a gene. The CDR3 consists of 16 residues. The DNA of the CDR3 is TGCAGTGCTAGTCCCGGACTAGCGGGAGAAGGTAATGAGCAGTTCTTC. Translation gives CSASPGLAGEGNEQFF.

The chain employs TRBV7-3 and TRBJ2-1, with 8 bases aligning to TRBD2. The germline gives CDR1 SGHTA, CDR2 FQGTGA. The CDR3 runs to 16 residues. V was clipped by 2 bases and J by 1 base; unmatched bases: 4. The CDR3: CASSLFGGASYNEQFF. DNA for the CDR3: TGTGCCAGCAGCTTATTCGGGGGGGCATCCTACAATGAGCAGTTCTTC.

This chain uses TRBV19 with TRBJ1-3; D gene uncertain. The CDR3 totals 14 residues. The V gene's germline CDR1 is LNHDA and CDR2 SQIVND (reference sequence). V lost 5 bases to trimming and J lost 0 bases, with 8 bases between them. CDR3 nucleotides: TGTGCCAGTAGTTTTGGAGGCTCTGGAAACACCATATATTTT. This encodes CASSFGGSGNTIYF.